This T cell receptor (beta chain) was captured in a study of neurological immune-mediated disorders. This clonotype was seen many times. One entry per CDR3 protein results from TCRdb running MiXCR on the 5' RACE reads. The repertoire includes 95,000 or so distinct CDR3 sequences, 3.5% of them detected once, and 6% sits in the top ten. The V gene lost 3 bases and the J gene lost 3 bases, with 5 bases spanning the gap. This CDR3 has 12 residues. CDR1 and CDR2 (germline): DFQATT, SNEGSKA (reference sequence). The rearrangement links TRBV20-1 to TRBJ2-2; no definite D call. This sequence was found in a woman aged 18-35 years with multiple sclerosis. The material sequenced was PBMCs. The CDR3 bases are TGCAGTGCTAGTACCGACACCGGGGAGCTGTTTTTT. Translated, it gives CSASTDTGELFF.